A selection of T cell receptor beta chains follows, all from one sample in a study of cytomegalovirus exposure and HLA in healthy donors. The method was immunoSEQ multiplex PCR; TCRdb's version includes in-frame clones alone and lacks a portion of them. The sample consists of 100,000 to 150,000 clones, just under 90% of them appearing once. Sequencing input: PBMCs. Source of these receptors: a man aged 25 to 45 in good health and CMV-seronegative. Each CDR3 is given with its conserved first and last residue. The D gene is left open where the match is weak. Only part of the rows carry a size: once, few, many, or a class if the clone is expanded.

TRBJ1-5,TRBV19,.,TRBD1,CASSIPFDRGGMYQPQHF,TGTGCCAGTAGTATCCCCTTCGACAGGGGAGGGATGTATCAGCCCCAGCATTTT
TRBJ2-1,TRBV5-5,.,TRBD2,CASSSGTSGRNEQFF,TGTGCCAGCAGCTCCGGGACTAGCGGACGCAATGAGCAGTTCTTC
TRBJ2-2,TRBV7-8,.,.,CASSLAETTPAGELFF,TGTGCCAGCAGCTTAGCTGAGACTACCCCAGCCGGGGAGCTGTTTTTT
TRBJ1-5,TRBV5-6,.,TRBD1,CASTYLGGRQHF,TGTGCCAGCACTTACCTAGGGGGCCGACAGCATTTT
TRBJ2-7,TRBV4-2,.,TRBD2,CASSQESSGSYEQYF,TGTGCCAGCAGCCAAGAATCTAGCGGCTCCTACGAGCAGTACTTC
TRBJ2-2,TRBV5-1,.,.,CASSFQGNTGELFF,TGCGCCAGCAGCTTTCAGGGGAACACCGGGGAGCTGTTTTTT
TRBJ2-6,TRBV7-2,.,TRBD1,CASSFVAGGYGANVLTF,TGTGCCAGCAGCTTTGTGGCAGGGGGCTACGGGGCCAACGTCCTGACTTTC
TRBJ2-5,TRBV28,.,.,CASSLATRGGETQYF,TGTGCCAGCAGTTTAGCTACCCGGGGAGGAGAGACCCAGTACTTC
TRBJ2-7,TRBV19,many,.,CASSYQGNYEQYF,TGTGCCAGTAGTTACCAGGGAAACTACGAGCAGTACTTC
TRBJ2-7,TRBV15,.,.,CATSRGGNEQYF,TGTGCCACCAGCAGAGGCGGGAACGAGCAGTACTTC
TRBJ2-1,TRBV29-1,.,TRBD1,CSVDGTGFYEQFF,TGCAGCGTTGATGGGACAGGTTTCTATGAGCAGTTCTTC
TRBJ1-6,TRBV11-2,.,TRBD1,CASSLDRDRASPLHF,TGTGCCAGCAGCTTGGACAGGGACAGAGCTTCACCCCTCCACTTT
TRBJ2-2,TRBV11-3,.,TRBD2,CASQQWERGGELFF,TGTGCCTCACAACAATGGGAGCGGGGCGGGGAGCTGTTTTTT
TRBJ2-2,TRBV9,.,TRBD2,CASSPWTSGATGELFF,TGTGCCAGCAGCCCTTGGACTAGCGGCGCGACCGGGGAGCTGTTTTTT
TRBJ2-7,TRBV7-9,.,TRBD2,CASSLGQRLGLAGGEQYF,TGTGCCAGCAGCTTAGGGCAACGACTGGGACTAGCGGGTGGCGAGCAGTACTTC
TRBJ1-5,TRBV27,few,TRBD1,CASSLSRTGGQPQHF,TGTGCCAGCAGTTTATCCAGGACAGGGGGGCAGCCCCAGCATTTT